This T cell receptor beta chain was captured in a study of cytomegalovirus exposure and HLA in healthy donors. Study-level results: Reports showed the classifier diagnosing cytomegalovirus status with high specificity and sensitivity. Per a later analysis, approximately 16,000 TCR beta sequences showed association with HLA alleles at 0.05 false discovery rate.

The germline V and J ends were trimmed by 5 bases and 9 bases, with 8 bases remaining between them. Germline loops: CDR1 SEHNR, CDR2 FQNEAQ (reference sequence). The CDR3 runs 11 residues. Regarding this clone: Its antigen is not identified.

A multiplex PCR was run with 60 Vbeta primers and 13 Jbeta primers. The assay was immunoSEQ multiplex PCR, and TCRdb's table has in-frame clones only and misses some. Seen here are about 88,000 clones, 65% to 80% observed once, and the top ten hold approximately 2.6%. This sequence was found in a man aged 25 to 40 in good health and CMV-seronegative. The specimen was PBMCs. This rearrangement joins TRBV7-9 to TRBJ2-1, with D possibly matching TRBD1 (6 bases). CDR3 loop: CASSARGEQFF. DNA of the CDR3: TGTGCCAGCAGCGCCAGGGGTGAGCAGTTCTTC. The full variable domain, completed using reference TRBV7-9 and TRBJ2-1, is DTGVSQNPRHKITKRGQNVTFRCDPISEHNRLYWYRQTLGQGPEFLTYFQNEAQLEKSRLLSDRFSAERPKGSFSTLEIQRTEQGDSAMYLCASSARGEQFFGPGTRLTVL.